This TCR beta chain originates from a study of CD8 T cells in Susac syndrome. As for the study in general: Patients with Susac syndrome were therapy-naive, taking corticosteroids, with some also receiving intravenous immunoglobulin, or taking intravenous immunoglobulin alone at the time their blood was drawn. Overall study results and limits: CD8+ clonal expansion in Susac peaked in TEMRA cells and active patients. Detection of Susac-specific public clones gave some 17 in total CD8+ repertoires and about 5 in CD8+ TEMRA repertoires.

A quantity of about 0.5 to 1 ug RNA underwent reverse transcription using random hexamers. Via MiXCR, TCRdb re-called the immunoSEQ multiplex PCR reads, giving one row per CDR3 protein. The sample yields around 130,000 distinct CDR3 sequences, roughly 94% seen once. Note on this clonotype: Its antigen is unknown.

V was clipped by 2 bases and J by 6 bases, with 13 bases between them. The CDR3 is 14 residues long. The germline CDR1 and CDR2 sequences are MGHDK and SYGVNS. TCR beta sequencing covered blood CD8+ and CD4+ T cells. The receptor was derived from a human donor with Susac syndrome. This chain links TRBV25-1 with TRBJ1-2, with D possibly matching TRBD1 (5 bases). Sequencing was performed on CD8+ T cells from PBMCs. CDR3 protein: CASSEPGTFHGYTF. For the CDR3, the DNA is TGTGCCAGCAGTGAACCCGGGACCTTCCATGGCTACACCTTC.